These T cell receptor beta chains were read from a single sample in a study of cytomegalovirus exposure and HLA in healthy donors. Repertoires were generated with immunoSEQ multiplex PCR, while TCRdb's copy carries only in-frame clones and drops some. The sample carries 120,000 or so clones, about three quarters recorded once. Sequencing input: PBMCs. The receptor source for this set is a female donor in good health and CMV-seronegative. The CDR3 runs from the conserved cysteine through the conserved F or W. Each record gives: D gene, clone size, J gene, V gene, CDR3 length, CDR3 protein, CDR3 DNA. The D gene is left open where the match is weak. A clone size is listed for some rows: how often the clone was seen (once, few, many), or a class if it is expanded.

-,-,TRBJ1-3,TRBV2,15,CASSPEGGAGNTIYF,TGTGCCAGCAGCCCGGAAGGCGGGGCTGGAAACACCATATATTTT
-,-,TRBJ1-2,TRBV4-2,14,CASSQGVGGDGYTF,TGTGCCAGCAGCCAAGGGGTTGGGGGCGATGGCTACACCTTC
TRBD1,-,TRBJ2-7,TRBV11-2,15,CASSLAGTEIYEQYF,TGTGCCAGCAGCTTAGCCGGGACAGAGATTTACGAGCAGTACTTC
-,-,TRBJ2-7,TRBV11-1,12,CASSLDGGEQYF,TGTGCCAGCAGCTTAGACGGGGGCGAGCAGTACTTC
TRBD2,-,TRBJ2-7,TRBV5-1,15,CASSPWTSGSGEQYF,TGCGCCAGCAGCCCATGGACTAGCGGGAGTGGCGAGCAGTACTTC
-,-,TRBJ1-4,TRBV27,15,CASRISTQLNEKLFF,TGTGCCAGCAGGATCTCGACACAACTTAATGAAAAACTGTTTTTT
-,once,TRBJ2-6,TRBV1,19,CTSRQTPGLPSRGANVLTF,TGCACCAGCAGACAAACCCCGGGACTCCCGTCTCGTGGGGCCAACGTCCTGACTTTC
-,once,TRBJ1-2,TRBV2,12,CASRILREGYTF,TGTGCCAGCCGGATTTTAAGGGAGGGCTACACCTTC
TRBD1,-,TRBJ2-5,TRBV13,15,CASSSSGTGGFEQYF,TGTGCCAGCAGCTCCTCCGGGACAGGCGGTTTTGAGCAGTACTTC
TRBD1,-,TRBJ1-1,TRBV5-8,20,CASTAGREGQGVLWNTEAFF,TGTGCCAGCACCGCTGGGAGGGAAGGACAGGGGGTGTTATGGAACACTGAAGCTTTCTTT
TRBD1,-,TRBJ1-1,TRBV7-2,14,CASSSWTGGTEAFF,TGTGCCAGCAGCTCCTGGACAGGGGGCACTGAAGCTTTCTTT
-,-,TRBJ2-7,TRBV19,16,CASSPWREANHYEQYF,TGTGCCAGTAGCCCTTGGAGGGAGGCGAACCACTACGAGCAGTACTTC
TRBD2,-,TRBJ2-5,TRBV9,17,CASSAGGLAGGQETQYF,TGTGCCAGCAGCGCCGGGGGACTAGCGGGAGGCCAAGAGACCCAGTACTTC
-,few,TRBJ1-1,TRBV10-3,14,CATKEWETNTEAFF,TGTGCCACCAAAGAGTGGGAGACGAACACTGAAGCTTTCTTT
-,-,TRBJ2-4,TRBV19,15,CASRQGGTAKNSQYF,TGTGCCAGTAGGCAGGGGGGTACGGCCAAAAACAGTCAGTACTTC
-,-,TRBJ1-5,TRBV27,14,CASSMTDSNQPQHF,TGTGCCAGCAGCATGACTGATAGCAATCAGCCCCAGCATTTT
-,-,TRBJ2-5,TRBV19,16,CASSMGSMIIQETQYF,TGTGCCAGTAGTATGGGCAGCATGATTATCCAAGAGACCCAGTACTTC
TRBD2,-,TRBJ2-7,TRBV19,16,CASSRTRLAGVHEQYF,TGTGCCAGTAGTAGGACAAGACTAGCGGGAGTCCACGAGCAGTACTTC
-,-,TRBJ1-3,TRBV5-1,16,CASSLAGGSFGNTIYF,TGCGCCAGCAGCTTAGCGGGGGGTTCATTTGGAAACACCATATATTTT
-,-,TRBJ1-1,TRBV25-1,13,CASSELAGTEAFF,TGTGCCAGCAGTGAGCTTGCGGGAACTGAAGCTTTCTTT
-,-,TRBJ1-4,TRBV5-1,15,CASSIGHGANEKLFF,TGCGCCAGCAGCATCGGACATGGGGCTAATGAAAAACTGTTTTTT
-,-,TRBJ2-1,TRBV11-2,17,CASSSLRRRTVYNEQFF,TGTGCCAGCAGCTCCCTGAGGAGAAGGACAGTTTACAATGAGCAGTTCTTC
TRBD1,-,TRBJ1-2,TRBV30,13,CAWSGTGAGGYTF,TGTGCCTGGAGTGGGACAGGGGCGGGCGGCTACACCTTC
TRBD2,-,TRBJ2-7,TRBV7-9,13,CASRTSGTYEQYF,TGTGCCAGCAGAACTAGCGGTACCTACGAGCAGTACTTC
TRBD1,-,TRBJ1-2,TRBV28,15,CASTLGNRGNYGYTF,TGTGCCAGCACCCTCGGGAACAGGGGGAACTATGGCTACACCTTC
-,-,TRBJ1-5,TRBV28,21,CASSFSPGVKISRGSNQPQHF,TGTGCCAGCAGTTTCTCACCAGGGGTTAAGATCAGTAGGGGTAGCAATCAGCCCCAGCATTTT
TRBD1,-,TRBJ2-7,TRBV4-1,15,CASSQAGTGVYEQYF,TGCGCCAGCAGCCAAGCAGGGACAGGCGTCTACGAGCAGTACTTC
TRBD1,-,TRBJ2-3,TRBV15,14,CATSGDRVRATQYF,TGTGCCACCAGCGGGGACAGGGTACGAGCTACGCAGTATTTT
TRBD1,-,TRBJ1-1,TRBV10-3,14,CAAGRTGMNTEAFF,TGTGCCGCCGGCAGGACAGGGATGAACACTGAAGCTTTCTTT
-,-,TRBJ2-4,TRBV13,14,CASSSTANANIQYF,TGTGCCAGCAGCTCGACAGCGAACGCAAACATTCAGTACTTC
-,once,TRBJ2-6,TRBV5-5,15,CASSLDRPGANVLTF,TGTGCCAGCAGCTTGGACAGGCCTGGGGCCAACGTCCTGACTTTC
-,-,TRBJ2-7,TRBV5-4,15,CASSPTVGAGYEQYF,TGTGCCAGCAGCCCAACGGTGGGAGCAGGCTACGAGCAGTACTTC
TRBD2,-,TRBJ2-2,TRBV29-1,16,CSARKPGLRTTGELFF,TGCAGCGCTAGAAAGCCGGGACTACGAACCACCGGGGAGCTGTTTTTT
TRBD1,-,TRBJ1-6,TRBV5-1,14,CASSSGTGNSPLHF,TGCGCCAGCAGCTCCGGGACAGGGAATTCACCCCTCCACTTT
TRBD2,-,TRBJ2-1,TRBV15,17,CATSSSELAGAYNEQFF,TGTGCCACCAGCAGCTCTGAGCTAGCGGGAGCATACAATGAGCAGTTCTTC
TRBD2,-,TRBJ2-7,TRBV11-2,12,CASSPSGGEQYF,TGTGCCAGCAGCCCCTCGGGGGGAGAGCAGTACTTC
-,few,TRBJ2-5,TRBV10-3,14,CAISESGGKETQYF,TGTGCCATCAGTGAGTCCGGAGGGAAAGAGACCCAGTACTTC
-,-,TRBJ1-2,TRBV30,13,CAWSVLSGSGYTF,TGTGCCTGGAGTGTACTCTCGGGATCTGGCTACACCTTC
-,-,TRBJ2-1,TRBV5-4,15,CASSSRGGGDNEQFF,TGTGCCAGCAGCTCCCGAGGGGGTGGGGACAATGAGCAGTTCTTC
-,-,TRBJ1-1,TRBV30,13,CAWSVDRNTEAFF,TGTGCCTGGAGTGTTGACAGGAACACTGAAGCTTTCTTT
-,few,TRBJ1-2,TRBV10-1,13,CASSESTAYGYTF,TGCGCCAGCAGTGAGTCGACAGCTTATGGCTACACCTTC